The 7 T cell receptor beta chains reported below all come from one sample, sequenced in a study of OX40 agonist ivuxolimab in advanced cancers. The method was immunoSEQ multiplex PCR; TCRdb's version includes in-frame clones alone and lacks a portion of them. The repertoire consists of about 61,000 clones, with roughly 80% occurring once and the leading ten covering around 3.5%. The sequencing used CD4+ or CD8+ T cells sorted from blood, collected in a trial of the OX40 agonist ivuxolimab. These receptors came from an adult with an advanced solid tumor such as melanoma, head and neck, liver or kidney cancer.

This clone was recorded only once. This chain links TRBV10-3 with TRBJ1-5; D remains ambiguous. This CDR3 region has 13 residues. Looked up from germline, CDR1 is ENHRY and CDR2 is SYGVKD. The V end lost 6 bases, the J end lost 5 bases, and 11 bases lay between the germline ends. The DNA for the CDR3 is TGTGCCATCAGCTTGGGGTCAGATCAGCCCCAGCATTTT. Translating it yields CAISLGSDQPQHF.

The CDR3 region has the DNA TGTGCCAGTTCCTGGGACGAGCAGTACTTC. Translation gives CASSWDEQYF. The chain has TRBV6-1 and TRBJ2-7; D is undetermined. V was pared by 9 bases and J by 5 bases, with 8 bases between. The CDR3 is 10 residues long. The germline CDR1 and CDR2 sequences are MNHNS and SASEGT.

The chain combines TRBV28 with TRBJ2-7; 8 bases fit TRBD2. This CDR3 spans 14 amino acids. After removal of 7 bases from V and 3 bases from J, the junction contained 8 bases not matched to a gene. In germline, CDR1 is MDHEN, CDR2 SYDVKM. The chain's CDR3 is CASKIGGGNYEQYF. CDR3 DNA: TGTGCCAGCAAGATCGGGGGGGGCAACTACGAGCAGTACTTC.

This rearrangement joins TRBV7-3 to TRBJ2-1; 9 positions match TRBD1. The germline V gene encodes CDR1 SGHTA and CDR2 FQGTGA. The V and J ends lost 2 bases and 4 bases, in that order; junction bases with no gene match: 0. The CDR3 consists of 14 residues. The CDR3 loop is CASSLGTGYNEQFF. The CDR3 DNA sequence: TGTGCCAGCAGCTTAGGGACAGGGTACAATGAGCAGTTCTTC. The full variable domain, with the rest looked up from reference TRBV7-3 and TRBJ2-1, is GAGVSQTPSNKVTEKGKYVELRCDPISGHTALYWYRQSLGQGPEFLIYFQGTGAADDSGLPNDRFFAVRPEGSVSTLKIQRTERGDSAVYLCASSLGTGYNEQFFGPGTRLTVL.

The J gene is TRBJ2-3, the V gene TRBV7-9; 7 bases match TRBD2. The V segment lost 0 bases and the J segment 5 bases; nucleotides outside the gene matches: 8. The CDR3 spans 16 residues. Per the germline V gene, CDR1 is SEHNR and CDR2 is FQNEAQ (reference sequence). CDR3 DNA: TGTGCCAGCAGCTTAGCCGGGCTAGCGGCAGGAGATACGCAGTATTTT. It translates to CASSLAGLAAGDTQYF.

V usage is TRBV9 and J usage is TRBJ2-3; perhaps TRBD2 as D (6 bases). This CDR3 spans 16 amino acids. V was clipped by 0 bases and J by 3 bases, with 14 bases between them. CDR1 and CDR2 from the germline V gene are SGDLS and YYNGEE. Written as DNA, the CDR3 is TGTGCCAGCAGCGTAGCCGGGACTCCAGGAACAGATACGCAGTATTTT. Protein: CASSVAGTPGTDTQYF.

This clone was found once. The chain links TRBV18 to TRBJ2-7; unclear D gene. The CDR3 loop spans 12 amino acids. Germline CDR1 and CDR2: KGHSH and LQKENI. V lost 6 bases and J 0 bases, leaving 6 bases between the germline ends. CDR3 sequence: CASSSTSYEQYF. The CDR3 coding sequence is TGTGCCAGCTCCTCGACCTCCTACGAGCAGTACTTC.